This entry lists 27 T cell receptor beta chains sequenced from one sample in a study of blood T cell repertoires in COVID-19. Generated by immunoSEQ multiplex PCR, the TCRdb table keeps only in-frame clones and is missing some. Counted here are around 97,000 clones, around four fifths occurring once; the ten biggest clones make up over 9.5%. The specimen was peripheral blood. These receptor sequences come from a man between 65 and 85 years old with acute or convalescent COVID-19.

The J gene is TRBJ1-1, the V gene TRBV12-3 or TRBV12-4, with a possible D match to TRBD1 (6 bases). The CDR3 has 13 residues. The ends were cut back, 5 bases at V and 0 bases at J, with 7 bases in the middle. The CDR3 nucleotides are TGTGCCAGCAGTGACAGGATGAACACTGAAGCTTTCTTT. Protein product: CASSDRMNTEAFF.

The gene calls are TRBV5-5 and TRBJ1-2, with TRBD1 as a possible D gene (5 bases). Germline lookup yields CDR1 SGHKS and CDR2 YYEKEE (reference sequence). This CDR3 is built from 14 residues. V was pared by 2 bases and J by 4 bases, with 12 bases between. In nucleotides, the CDR3 is TGTGCCAGCAGCTTTCAGGGTGGGGCCTATGGCTACACCTTC. Translated: CASSFQGGAYGYTF.

This chain uses TRBV7-8 with TRBJ2-4; 10 bases are shared with TRBD2. The V gene's germline CDR1 is SGHVS and CDR2 FQNEAQ. The V segment lost 4 bases and the J segment 3 bases; nucleotides outside the gene matches: 15. CDR3 length: 19 amino acids. The CDR3 coding sequence is TGTGCCAGCAGCTCTGCCGGAGCGGGAGGGCCCCGGGGCAAAAACATTCAGTACTTC. It yields the protein CASSSAGAGGPRGKNIQYF. Together with reference TRBV7-8 and TRBJ2-4, the CDR3 gives the full variable domain: GAGVSQSPRYKVAKRGQDVALRCDPISGHVSLFWYQQALGQGPEFLTYFQNEAQLDKSGLPSDRFFAERPEGSVSTLKIQRTQQEDSAVYLCASSSAGAGGPRGKNIQYFGAGTRLSVL.

The chain couples TRBV18 to TRBJ2-2; no reliable D call. This CDR3 is built from 14 residues. The V and J ends lost 0 bases and 7 bases respectively, with 9 bases between them. The germline gives CDR1 KGHSH, CDR2 LQKENI. The CDR3 region is CASSPPSLIGELFF. The DNA for the CDR3 is TGTGCCAGCTCACCACCGAGCCTGATCGGGGAGCTGTTTTTT.

The gene calls are TRBV10-2 and TRBJ2-3, with 7 positions matching TRBD1. The germline CDR1 and CDR2 sequences are WSHSY and SAAADI. V gave up 6 bases and J gave up 6 bases; unmatched junction bases: 12. The CDR3 runs 15 residues. This CDR3 is CASRERHEQGDTQYF. The CDR3 DNA follows: TGCGCCAGCAGGGAACGACACGAACAGGGGGATACGCAGTATTTT.

The chain uses TRBV20-1 and TRBJ2-7; the match to TRBD2 covers 7 bases. V dropped 6 bases and J dropped 10; count of bases not matched to a gene: 9. The CDR3 has 11 residues. Germline loops: CDR1 DFQATT, CDR2 SNEGSKA (reference sequence). Here the CDR3 reads CSANGQREQYF. CDR3 sequence (DNA): TGCAGTGCCAACGGGCAGCGGGAACAGTACTTC.

The chain has TRBV28 and TRBJ2-1; TRBD1 might be the D (6 bases). Trimming stripped 3 bases from V and 6 bases from J, with 12 bases between. The CDR3 sequence is 14 residues long. In germline, CDR1 is MDHEN, CDR2 SYDVKM. The CDR3 sequence is CASSFPRGGNEQFF. CDR3 nucleotides: TGTGCCAGCAGTTTCCCTAGAGGGGGCAATGAGCAGTTCTTC. The whole variable domain, remainder taken from reference TRBV28 and TRBJ2-1, is DVKVTQSSRYLVKRTGEKVFLECVQDMDHENMFWYRQDPGLGLRLIYFSYDVKMKEKGDIPEGYSVSREKKERFSLILESASTNQTSMYLCASSFPRGGNEQFFGPGTRLTVL.

J is TRBJ2-3 and V is TRBV2; 7 bases fit TRBD1. Germline V gene lookup returns CDR1 SNHLY and CDR2 FYNNEI. The CDR3 extends over 15 amino acids. With V trimmed by 6 bases and J by 4 bases, 10 bases remained unmatched. This CDR3 is CASSDGQVQPDTQYF. The CDR3 bases are TGTGCCAGCAGCGATGGACAGGTCCAGCCAGATACGCAGTATTTT.

This rearrangement joins TRBV7-9 to TRBJ1-2, with D unclear. Germline assignment: CDR1 SEHNR and CDR2 FQNEAQ (reference sequence). The germline V and J ends were trimmed by 1 base and 4 bases, with 13 bases remaining between them. CDR3 length: 15 amino acids. CDR3 in DNA: TGTGCCAGCAGCTTAGATCAAGGGAGGGTCTATGGCTACACCTTC. Translating gives CASSLDQGRVYGYTF. The full variable domain, in which reference TRBV7-9 and TRBJ1-2 provide the parts outside the CDR3, is DTGVSQNPRHKITKRGQNVTFRCDPISEHNRLYWYRQTLGQGPEFLTYFQNEAQLEKSRLLSDRFSAERPKGSFSTLEIQRTEQGDSAMYLCASSLDQGRVYGYTFGSGTRLTVV.

This rearrangement joins TRBV19 to TRBJ2-2, with 7 nucleotides matching TRBD1. The CDR3 is 18 amino acids. CDR1 and CDR2 (germline): LNHDA, SQIVND (reference sequence). V dropped 0 bases and J dropped 7; count of bases not matched to a gene: 14. CDR3 bases: TGTGCCAGTAGTATAGACGCCCAAGTGAGGGGGCGCGGCGGGGAGCTGTTTTTT. This translates into CASSIDAQVRGRGGELFF.

The gene calls are TRBV6-5 and TRBJ2-3, with TRBD2 identical over 8 bases. V lost 7 bases, J lost 9 bases, and 9 bases stayed unmatched. From germline, CDR1 is MNHEY and CDR2 SVGAGI. The CDR3 consists of 13 residues. The CDR3: CASKVRSGRTQYF. The CDR3 DNA follows: TGTGCCAGCAAGGTCAGAAGCGGGAGAACGCAGTATTTT.

The CDR3 DNA sequence: TGCGCCAGCAGCCAAGTTAGCCTGGCGGTTAGCGGGAGGGGTACTGAGCAGTTCTTC. It codes for CASSQVSLAVSGRGTEQFF. V gene TRBV4-1 combines with J gene TRBJ2-1; 11 bases agree with TRBD2. The CDR3 runs to 19 residues. The trim removed 1 base at V and 9 bases at J, leaving 17 bases unmatched. Germline CDR1 and CDR2: MGHRA and YSYEKL.

V is TRBV14 and J is TRBJ2-7, with a tentative D call TRBD2 (5 bases). Trimming took off 6 bases at V and 7 bases at J, with 10 bases between the two ends. There are 11 residues in the CDR3. Germline-derived CDR1 and CDR2 are SGHDN and FVKESK. The CDR3 loop is CASSHTGEQYF. The CDR3 bases are TGTGCCAGCAGTCATACGGGGGAGCAGTACTTC.

The chain recombines TRBV18 with TRBJ2-1; possible D gene TRBD2, 5 bases. V was shortened by 1 base and J by 6 bases, with 10 bases between the two germline ends. The germline V gene has CDR1 KGHSH and CDR2 LQKENI. The CDR3 runs to 14 residues. CDR3 sequence: CASSPLVRGNEQFF. The CDR3 DNA sequence: TGTGCCAGCTCACCACTGGTTCGGGGCAATGAGCAGTTCTTC. Combining the CDR3 with reference TRBV18 and TRBJ2-1 gives the whole variable domain NAGVMQNPRHLVRRRGQEARLRCSPMKGHSHVYWYRQLPEEGLKFMVYLQKENIIDESGMPKERFSAEFPKEGPSILRIQQVVRGDSAAYFCASSPLVRGNEQFFGPGTRLTVL.

The DNA for the CDR3 is TGTGCCAGCAGCTTAGTTACGAGCGGGGTGAACACCGGGGAGCTGTTTTTT. Translated: CASSLVTSGVNTGELFF. The chain has TRBV7-6 and TRBJ2-2, with TRBD2 matching over 7 bases. Germline CDR1 reads SGHVS; CDR2 reads FNYEAQ. There are 17 residues in the CDR3. V lost 1 base, J lost 1 base, and 6 bases stayed unmatched.

The CDR3 region has the DNA TGTGCCACCGGGACAGGGGACCAGCCCCAGCATTTT. It translates to CATGTGDQPQHF. V is TRBV24-1 and J is TRBJ1-5, with 10 bases fitting TRBD1. CDR3 length: 12 residues. Trimming took 9 bases from V and 7 from J; bases not matched to a gene: 2. Germline CDR1 reads KGHDR; CDR2 reads SFDVKD.

The rearrangement uses TRBV7-2 and TRBJ2-7; D might be TRBD2 (5 bases). Germline lookup yields CDR1 SGHTA and CDR2 FQGNSA. V was cut by 2 bases and J by 6 bases, with 5 bases left in between. CDR3 length: 11 residues. The CDR3 is CASSLSGEQYF. In DNA form, the CDR3 reads TGTGCCAGCAGCTTAAGCGGCGAGCAGTACTTC.

This rearrangement joins TRBV4-3 to TRBJ2-3; TRBD2 agrees at 11 bases. V was clipped by 0 bases and J by 6 bases; unmatched bases: 8. The CDR3 has 17 amino acids. Germline CDR1 is LGHNA and CDR2 is YSLEER. The CDR3 region is CASSQETSGSFRDTQYF. Written as DNA, the CDR3 is TGCGCCAGCAGCCAAGAAACTAGCGGGAGCTTTAGGGATACGCAGTATTTT.

The chain links TRBV4-2 to TRBJ2-5; perhaps TRBD2 as D (7 bases). The CDR3 has 14 amino acids. V lost 4 bases and J lost 1, with 10 bases in between. Germline lookup yields CDR1 LGHNA and CDR2 YNFKEQ. In DNA, the CDR3 is TGTGCCAGCAGCCGAGGGGGGGGCCAAGAGACCCAGTACTTC. This gives the protein CASSRGGGQETQYF.

The chain is built from TRBV5-1 and TRBJ1-1, with D perhaps matching TRBD1 (6 bases). Trimming shortened V by 5 bases and J by 1 base, and 12 bases separated the two germline ends. Germline V lookup: CDR1 SGHRS, CDR2 YFSETQ. This CDR3 contains 14 residues. In DNA form, the CDR3 reads TGCGCCAGCAGTCCGGGGGGCACGAACACTGAAGCTTTCTTT. It specifies CASSPGGTNTEAFF.

This rearrangement joins TRBV30 to TRBJ1-5, with TRBD1 identical over 7 bases. Looked up from germline, CDR1 is GTSNPN and CDR2 is SVGIG (reference sequence). The V and J ends lost 0 bases and 6 bases, in that order; junction bases with no gene match: 5. This CDR3 region has 14 residues. The CDR3, as DNA: TGTGCCTGGAGTGTAGGGACAGAGAGTCAGCCCCAGCATTTT. This gives the protein CAWSVGTESQPQHF.

To note about this clone: The sample contains more than one DNA sequence encoding this CDR3. The chain combines TRBV5-5 with TRBJ1-2; D might be TRBD1 (5 bases). This CDR3 is 13 amino acids long. CDR1 is SGHKS, CDR2 YYEKEE, per germline (reference sequence). V shed 4 bases and J shed 3 bases, with 10 bases lying between them. CDR3 in amino acids: CASSVQGDYGYTF. In nucleotides, the CDR3 is TGTGCCAGCAGCGTGCAGGGCGACTATGGCTACACCTTC.

For the CDR3, the DNA is TGTGCCAGCTCACCAGGGATAACGGGAGGAGGGTATGGCTACACCTTC. Its translation is CASSPGITGGGYGYTF. This chain joins TRBV18 and TRBJ1-2; D ambiguous. Deletions cut 2 bases from V and 5 bases from J, with 18 bases between. Germline V gives CDR1 KGHSH, CDR2 LQKENI. The CDR3 totals 16 residues.

This chain joins TRBV5-5 and TRBJ2-1; TRBD2 matches 9 bases. Trimming at V came to 1 base and at J to 7 bases, leaving 9 bases not matched to a gene. Germline CDR1 reads SGHKS; CDR2 reads YYEKEE (reference sequence). This CDR3 is 16 amino acids long. The CDR3 here is CASSLMGSGSFNEQFF. In DNA, the CDR3 is TGTGCCAGCAGCTTGATGGGTAGCGGGAGTTTTAATGAGCAGTTCTTC.

The rearrangement joins TRBV11-1 to TRBJ2-1; D is undetermined. With 4 bases removed from V and 2 bases from J, the gap between germline ends came to 9 bases. This CDR3 is built from 14 residues. The germline CDR1 and CDR2 sequences are SGHAT and FQDESV (reference sequence). The CDR3: CASSSERTYNEQFF. CDR3 nucleotide sequence: TGTGCCAGCAGCTCCGAGAGGACCTACAATGAGCAGTTCTTC.

This chain joins TRBV30 and TRBJ1-3, with TRBD1 matching over 7 bases. Germline CDR1 reads GTSNPN; CDR2 reads SVGIG (reference sequence). Unmatched junction bases numbered 12, after V lost 4 bases and J lost 6 bases. This CDR3 spans 15 amino acids. This CDR3 is CAWTRGQSNKNTIYF. The CDR3 coding sequence is TGTGCCTGGACTAGGGGGCAATCGAATAAAAACACCATATATTTT.

V gene TRBV19 combines with J gene TRBJ1-1; TRBD1 might be the D (5 bases). CDR3 length: 15 amino acids. CDR1 LNHDA and CDR2 SQIVND come from the germline V gene (reference sequence). Trimming stripped 3 bases from V and 0 bases from J, with 11 bases between. Here the CDR3 DNA reads TGTGCCAGTAGTATTGGGACGGGGGTGAACACTGAAGCTTTCTTT. Protein sequence: CASSIGTGVNTEAFF.